The next 28 T cell receptor beta chains were all read from a single sample in a study of cytomegalovirus exposure and HLA in healthy donors (dated by TCRdb to 2016 to 2017). The protocol used for the library was the immunoSEQ multiplex PCR assay. For the multiplex PCR, a mixture combining 60 forward primers for TCR Vbeta segments and 13 reverse primers for TCR Jbeta segments was used. What TCRdb holds here is the immuneACCESS table cut down to in-frame rearrangements. Part of the clones is not present; checked against another copy, under half of the missing clones reflect an unresolved V gene, and the others are unexplained. Here the sample has under 200,000 clones; 77% occur a single time. The ten largest clones take up roughly 2.6% of the sample. Input material: PBMCs. These receptors all come from a woman aged 40 to 50 in good health and CMV-seropositive.

Only a few counts were recorded for this clone. The J gene is TRBJ1-2, the V gene TRBV21-1; the table's D gene call, TRBD1, was not cross checked with the DNA. TRBV21-1 is recorded as a pseudogene. The CDR3 length is 15 residues. The CDR3 protein is CASSKAYITHYGYTF. The DNA for the CDR3 is TGTGCCAGCAGCAAAGCTTACATAACACACTATGGCTACACCTTC.

This rearrangement joins TRBV7-2 to TRBJ1-1; 7 bases align to TRBD1. V was clipped by 5 bases and J by 1 base; unmatched bases: 4. This CDR3 region has 14 residues. Per the germline V gene, CDR1 is SGHTA and CDR2 is FQGNSA. This CDR3 reads CASSKNRGNTEAFF. CDR3 DNA sequence: TGTGCCAGCAGCAAAAACAGGGGGAACACTGAAGCTTTCTTT.

The table lists this clone with a few counts. This chain links TRBV5-6 with TRBJ1-1; TRBD1 matches at 9 bases. The CDR3 totals 14 residues. Trimming cost V 4 bases and J 4 bases; bases outside gene matches: 5. CDR1 and CDR2 from the germline V gene are SGHDT and YYEEEE. CDR3 residues: CASSPETGGTEAFF. The CDR3 region has the DNA TGTGCCAGCAGCCCCGAGACAGGGGGCACTGAAGCTTTCTTT.

The V and J genes are TRBV9 and TRBJ1-2; the D is unclear. V lost 4 bases and J 4 bases, leaving 20 bases between the germline ends. Germline V gene lookup returns CDR1 SGDLS and CDR2 YYNGEE. The CDR3 runs to 16 residues. This CDR3 reads CASSPARQALPYGYTF. The CDR3 DNA reads TGTGCCAGCAGCCCCGCTCGTCAGGCTCTTCCCTATGGCTACACCTTC. Full variable domain (rest looked up from reference TRBV9 and TRBJ1-2): DSGVTQTPKHLITATGQRVTLRCSPRSGDLSVYWYQQSLDQGLQFLIQYYNGEERAKGNILERFSAQQFPDLHSELNLSSLELGDSALYFCASSPARQALPYGYTFGSGTRLTVV.

This clone was found once. This chain links TRBV5-1 with TRBJ2-5; 7 nucleotides align to TRBD2. The CDR3 is 17 residues long. With V trimmed by 2 bases and J by 5 bases, 15 bases remained unmatched. Germline V gene lookup returns CDR1 SGHRS and CDR2 YFSETQ. CDR3 sequence: CASSFRGKASGGETQYF. The CDR3 DNA reads as TGCGCCAGCAGCTTTCGGGGGAAGGCTAGCGGTGGGGAGACCCAGTACTTC.

The rearrangement joins TRBV19 to TRBJ2-7; 8 bases fit TRBD2. The junction had 10 bases not matched to a gene; V was cut back by 3 bases and J by 6 bases. Germline loops: CDR1 LNHDA, CDR2 SQIVND (reference sequence). The CDR3 spans 15 residues. CDR3 coding DNA: TGTGCCAGTAGTATTCGGCAAGCGGGAGTTCTCGAGCAGTACTTC. This encodes CASSIRQAGVLEQYF.

Comment on this clone: The same CDR3 also results from other DNA sequences found in this sample. The chain is built from TRBV12-1 and TRBJ1-1; whether TRBD1, the table's D call, matches the DNA was not checked. TRBV12-1 is an annotated pseudogene. There are 13 residues in the CDR3. The CDR3 DNA is TGCGCCAGCAGCCCATACAGGGGGAATGAAGCTTTCTTT. It translates to CASSPYRGNEAFF.

This chain joins TRBV10-3 and TRBJ1-2; D not certain. Trimming pared 3 bases from V and 8 bases from J, leaving 10 bases between. The length of the CDR3 is 12 residues. The V gene's germline CDR1 is ENHRY and CDR2 SYGVKD. For the CDR3, the DNA is TGTGCCATCAGTGATGACAAACGCGGCTACACCTTC. It encodes CAISDDKRGYTF.

The chain combines TRBV5-4 with TRBJ1-2; 7 bases match TRBD1. After removal of 4 bases from V and 6 bases from J, the junction contained 6 bases not matched to a gene. This CDR3 is built from 13 residues. Germline V gene data show CDR1 as SGHNT and CDR2 as YYREEE (reference sequence). The CDR3 sequence is CASSDRVVNGYTF. CDR3 bases: TGTGCCAGCAGCGACAGGGTCGTGAATGGCTACACCTTC.

This sequence joins TRBV6-5 and TRBJ1-2; D gene unclear. Germline V gives CDR1 MNHEY, CDR2 SVGAGI. CDR3 length: 13 amino acids. The ends were cut back, 0 bases at V and 5 bases at J, with 7 bases in the middle. The CDR3 nucleotides are TGTGCCAGCAGTTACTCGACGGGATATGGCTACACCTTC. It encodes CASSYSTGYGYTF.

V and J are TRBV5-1 and TRBJ2-6, with 8 bases identical to TRBD2. Germline values: CDR1 SGHRS, CDR2 YFSETQ. J lost 7 bases, V lost 2 bases, and 11 bases had no gene match. This CDR3 is built from 17 residues. The CDR3 protein is CASSLEPGLGTANVLTF. In DNA form, the CDR3 reads TGCGCCAGCAGCTTAGAGCCGGGACTAGGGACAGCCAACGTCCTGACTTTC.

A few counts support this clone. This rearrangement joins TRBV9 to TRBJ2-1, with D tentatively TRBD2 (7 bases). This CDR3 spans 14 amino acids. Germline CDR1 reads SGDLS; CDR2 reads YYNGEE. V lost 7 bases to trimming and J lost 2 bases, with 13 bases between them. The CDR3 region is CASSIGGPYNEQFF. Here the CDR3 DNA reads TGTGCCAGCTCGATCGGGGGGCCCTACAATGAGCAGTTCTTC.

The count of this clone is one. The V gene is TRBV5-6, the J gene TRBJ1-4; 8 nucleotides line up with TRBD1. V trimming: 4 bases; J trimming: 9 bases; junction bases outside the gene matches: 11. The CDR3 is made up of 15 amino acids. From germline, CDR1 is SGHDT and CDR2 YYEEEE. CDR3 DNA sequence: TGTGCCAGCAGCGGCGGACAGGGTCCCCAGAAAAAACTGTTTTTT. This codes for CASSGGQGPQKKLFF. Looking up the rest from reference TRBV5-6 and TRBJ1-4 gives the full variable domain: DAGVTQSPTHLIKTRGQQVTLRCSPKSGHDTVSWYQQALGQGPQFIFQYYEEEERQRGNFPDRFSGHQFPNYSSELNVNALLLGDSALYLCASSGGQGPQKKLFFGSGTQLSVL.

The rearrangement uses TRBV27 and TRBJ2-2; 10 nucleotides line up with TRBD2. The CDR3 sequence is 15 residues long. Germline-derived CDR1 and CDR2 are MNHEY and SMNVEV (reference sequence). Trimming took 3 bases from V and 8 from J; bases not matched to a gene: 6. The DNA for the CDR3 is TGTGCCAGCAGTTTCCAGCGGGGGGGCGCAGGGGAGCTGTTTTTT. Protein: CASSFQRGGAGELFF.

Only one count was recorded for this clone. The rearrangement joins TRBV19 to TRBJ2-3; D unclear. V lost 3 bases and J 4 bases, leaving 11 bases between the germline ends. The CDR3 extends over 14 amino acids. Germline loops: CDR1 LNHDA, CDR2 SQIVND (reference sequence). CDR3: CASSIRVGADTQYF. CDR3 in DNA: TGTGCCAGTAGTATTCGGGTTGGTGCAGATACGCAGTATTTT.

CDR3 nucleotide sequence: TGTGCCAGTAGTACCGGACAGGTTTTCAATGAGCAGTTCTTC. It is translated as CASSTGQVFNEQFF. The V call is TRBV19, the J call TRBJ2-1, with 7 bases aligning to TRBD1. Germline V CDR1 and CDR2: LNHDA, SQIVND (reference sequence). The ends lost 4 bases at V and 6 bases at J; junction bases unmatched: 6. This CDR3 is 14 amino acids long.

This clone was found a few times. The V and J genes are TRBV25-1 and TRBJ2-2; 9 bases agree with TRBD1. The CDR3 runs to 18 residues. Germline-derived CDR1 and CDR2 are MGHDK and SYGVNS. Trimming at V came to 4 bases and at J to 4 bases, leaving 13 bases not matched to a gene. The CDR3 sequence: CASSGGQGSALSTGELFF. The CDR3 region has the DNA TGTGCCAGCAGTGGGGGACAGGGTAGCGCACTGAGCACCGGGGAGCTGTTTTTT.

This clone was observed a single time. The chain carries TRBV4-1 and TRBJ1-1; 11 positions agree with TRBD1. Germline lookup yields CDR1 MGHRA and CDR2 YSYEKL. CDR3 size: 15 residues. Losses at the gene ends were 5 bases for V and 2 bases for J; bases not matched to a gene: 4. CDR3 nucleotide sequence: TGCGCCAGCAGCTTGGACAGGGGGCAAAACACTGAAGCTTTCTTT. Translated, it gives CASSLDRGQNTEAFF.

This clone appeared once. The chain has TRBV5-6 and TRBJ2-3; 9 bases line up with TRBD2. The CDR3 loop spans 16 amino acids. V dropped 4 bases and J dropped 6; count of bases not matched to a gene: 12. Germline loops: CDR1 SGHDT, CDR2 YYEEEE. CDR3 in amino acids: CASSRVAGALSDTQYF. The DNA of the CDR3 is TGTGCCAGCAGCCGAGTAGCGGGGGCCCTGTCGGATACGCAGTATTTT. Based on the CDR3 plus reference TRBV5-6 and TRBJ2-3, the full variable domain is DAGVTQSPTHLIKTRGQQVTLRCSPKSGHDTVSWYQQALGQGPQFIFQYYEEEERQRGNFPDRFSGHQFPNYSSELNVNALLLGDSALYLCASSRVAGALSDTQYFGPGTRLTVL.

The J gene is TRBJ2-1, the V gene TRBV11-3; D perhaps matches TRBD2 (6 bases). This CDR3 contains 16 residues. V lost 5 bases and J lost 1, with 15 bases in between. The germline gives CDR1 SGHNT, CDR2 YENEEA. CDR3 loop: CASSQDWDSSYNEQFF. The CDR3 DNA reads TGTGCCAGCAGCCAAGATTGGGACTCTTCCTACAATGAGCAGTTCTTC.

V usage is TRBV7-6 and J usage is TRBJ2-7; TRBD1 aligns across 8 bases. CDR3 size: 14 residues. The V gene's germline CDR1 is SGHVS and CDR2 FNYEAQ. Losses at the gene ends were 2 bases for V and 4 bases for J; bases not matched to a gene: 4. In DNA, the CDR3 is TGTGCCAGCAGCTTATCAGGGGGCGGATACGAGCAGTACTTC. The encoded protein is CASSLSGGGYEQYF.

This chain joins TRBV7-2 and TRBJ2-7; a possible D gene is TRBD1 (6 bases). Germline lookup yields CDR1 SGHTA and CDR2 FQGNSA. Trimming removed 6 bases from V and 2 bases from J, with 17 bases in between. The CDR3 runs 15 residues. DNA of the CDR3: TGTGCCAGCAGTGGGGGACACAGTCACCCCTACGAGCAGTACTTC. It translates to CASSGGHSHPYEQYF.

This chain uses TRBV27 with TRBJ2-2, with TRBD1 matching over 8 bases. The germline V gene encodes CDR1 MNHEY and CDR2 SMNVEV (reference sequence). Losses at the gene ends were 5 bases for V and 1 base for J; bases not matched to a gene: 12. The CDR3 length is 18 residues. Here the CDR3 reads CASSPTPGQAMNTGELFF. As DNA, the CDR3 is TGTGCCAGCAGTCCAACACCGGGACAGGCTATGAACACCGGGGAGCTGTTTTTT.

About this clone itself: The sample carries other DNA sequences with the same CDR3. The chain is built from TRBV10-1 and TRBJ2-7; tentatively, D is TRBD1 (5 bases). This CDR3 is built from 11 residues. Germline V gene lookup returns CDR1 WNHNN and CDR2 SYGVQD (reference sequence). The ends were cut back, 5 bases at V and 4 bases at J, with 6 bases in the middle. The CDR3 reads CASSSGYEQYF. For the CDR3, the DNA is TGCGCCAGCAGTTCAGGGTACGAGCAGTACTTC.

The chain has TRBV5-6 and TRBJ2-1; a possible D gene is TRBD2 (5 bases). With 1 base removed from V and 2 bases from J, the gap between germline ends came to 7 bases. The CDR3 is 14 amino acids. Germline CDR1 and CDR2: SGHDT and YYEEEE. For the CDR3, the DNA is TGTGCCAGCAGCTTGTCCGGGACCTACAATGAGCAGTTCTTC. Its protein is CASSLSGTYNEQFF.

The chain combines TRBV5-4 with TRBJ1-6, with 9 bases fitting TRBD1. Germline V lookup: CDR1 SGHNT, CDR2 YYREEE (reference sequence). The V segment lost 4 bases and the J segment 6 bases; nucleotides outside the gene matches: 8. This CDR3 contains 16 residues. CDR3 in DNA: TGTGCCAGCAGCGTTACTCGGGACAGGGCTAATTCACCCCTCCACTTT. Its translation: CASSVTRDRANSPLHF.

CDR3 in amino acids: CASSLQGRDTQYF. The DNA for the CDR3 is TGTGCCAGCAGCCTACAGGGGAGAGATACGCAGTATTTT. The chain combines TRBV28 with TRBJ2-3, with TRBD1 matching 7 bases. Trimming removed 6 bases from V and 5 bases from J; junction bases left unmatched: 5. Germline V gene sequence: CDR1 MDHEN, CDR2 SYDVKM. This CDR3 has 13 amino acids.

The J gene is TRBJ1-2, the V gene TRBV18; the D is unclear. Germline V gene lookup returns CDR1 KGHSH and CDR2 LQKENI. V lost 6 bases and J 4 bases, leaving 15 bases between the germline ends. The CDR3 runs 14 residues. The CDR3 sequence is CASSLEAQLYGYTF. The CDR3, as DNA: TGTGCCAGCTCCCTCGAGGCTCAGCTCTATGGCTACACCTTC.